The source of this T cell receptor beta chain is a study of neurological immune-mediated disorders. Overall study context: The multiple sclerosis group of approximately 35 included approximately 30 relapsing-remitting and 3 secondary progressive patients.

CDR1 and CDR2 (germline): SQVTM, ANQGSEA. Trimming took off 6 bases at V and 7 bases at J, with 10 bases between the two ends. The CDR3 is 11 residues long. From 15-18 subjects, over 200 million TCR-beta sequences were obtained in each sequencing run. TCRdb re-called the 5' RACE reads through MiXCR, storing one row per CDR3 protein. The sample lists 90,000 to 150,000 distinct CDR3 sequences, about 3.4% occurring once. This clonotype appeared many times. Its antigen is as yet unknown. General study findings and limits: A possible signature appeared as one related-CDR3 cluster, in which phylogenetic grouping placed the repertoires of 18 of 34 multiple sclerosis patients. The absence of any CDR3 amino acid sequence shared by expanded clones across subjects suggests that repertoires were private in all groups.

The sequence came from a woman aged 25 to 39 with multiple sclerosis. Sequencing was performed on PBMCs. The genes are TRBV29-1 and TRBJ2-1; D is perhaps TRBD1 (6 bases). CDR3 sequence: CSVRTVNEQFF. The CDR3 DNA reads TGCAGCGTACGGACAGTGAATGAGCAGTTCTTC.